The 32 T cell receptor beta chains presented below share a single source sample, sequenced in a study of blood T cell repertoires in COVID-19. Sequenced by immunoSEQ multiplex PCR; TCRdb stores in-frame clones only, minus some. The table includes approximately 140,000 clones, about 80% detected once. Sequenced input: peripheral blood. These receptors all stem from a man aged 45 to 65 with acute or convalescent COVID-19.

The count of this clone is one. The chain joins TRBV29-1 to TRBJ1-1; D call uncertain. The V end lost 7 bases, the J end lost 1 base, and 13 bases lay between the germline ends. Germline lookup yields CDR1 SQVTM and CDR2 ANQGSEA. This CDR3 has 13 residues. The DNA of the CDR3 is TGCAGCGGAAAACGACGGGGGAACACTGAAGCTTTCTTT. It is translated as CSGKRRGNTEAFF. Filled out from reference TRBV29-1 and TRBJ1-1, the complete variable domain reads SAVISQKPSRDICQRGTSLTIQCQVDSQVTMMFWYRQQPGQSLTLIATANQGSEATYESGFVIDKFPISRPNLTFSTLTVSNMSPEDSSIYLCSGKRRGNTEAFFGQGTRLTVV.

The CDR3 DNA follows: TGTGCCAGCTCACGAACAGGGATACAGAACACTGAAGCTTTCTTT. It encodes CASSRTGIQNTEAFF. The V gene is TRBV18, the J gene TRBJ1-1; D is perhaps TRBD1 (6 bases). CDR1 and CDR2 from the germline V gene are KGHSH and LQKENI. The CDR3 contains 15 residues. The V end was cut by 4 bases, the J end by 1 base, with 13 bases between.

This rearrangement joins TRBV2 to TRBJ1-4, with D perhaps matching TRBD1 (6 bases). V gave up 7 bases and J gave up 8 bases, with 20 bases separating them. This CDR3 is built from 15 residues. The germline CDR1 and CDR2 sequences are SNHLY and FYNNEI. The CDR3 spells CASIGARDNREKLFF. CDR3 DNA sequence: TGTGCCAGCATCGGCGCTCGGGACAACAGAGAAAAACTGTTTTTT.

The chain joins TRBV7-8 to TRBJ2-2, with D tentatively TRBD2 (7 bases). This CDR3 is built from 19 residues. The germline V gene encodes CDR1 SGHVS and CDR2 FQNEAQ. Trimming removed 3 bases at V and 1 base at J, with 21 bases between. Here the CDR3 reads CASSFRDWAGDMNTGELFF. The CDR3 coding sequence is TGTGCCAGCAGCTTTCGGGACTGGGCGGGGGACATGAACACCGGGGAGCTGTTTTTT.

This clone was seen a single time. This sequence joins TRBV6-1 and TRBJ2-7, with TRBD1 matching over 8 bases. J gave up 2 bases and V 2 bases, and 11 bases lay outside the gene matches. The CDR3 consists of 17 residues. In germline, CDR1 is MNHNS, CDR2 SASEGT. CDR3 sequence reads: CASSEPTGTGIPYEQYV. The CDR3 DNA reads as TGTGCCAGCAGTGAACCTACCGGGACAGGCATACCCTACGAGCAGTACGTC.

The chain links TRBV2 to TRBJ1-2; a weak D match, TRBD1 (6 bases). The CDR3 is 13 amino acids. With 3 bases removed from V and 7 bases from J, the gap between germline ends came to 12 bases. Germline V lookup: CDR1 SNHLY, CDR2 FYNNEI. The CDR3 protein is CASSEGTSGGYTF. The DNA for the CDR3 is TGTGCCAGCAGTGAGGGGACAAGCGGTGGCTACACCTTC.

The chain recombines TRBV7-2 with TRBJ1-5, with D hard to call. This CDR3 comprises 15 residues. Germline V gene data show CDR1 as SGHTA and CDR2 as FQGNSA. V was pared by 5 bases and J by 5 bases, with 16 bases between. CDR3 DNA sequence: TGTGCCAGCAGCGCGAGGGTAGGCGTGGATCAGCCCCAGCATTTT. This codes for CASSARVGVDQPQHF.

This rearrangement joins TRBV2 to TRBJ1-4; unclear D gene. Germline CDR1 and CDR2: SNHLY and FYNNEI. V shed 7 bases and J shed 8 bases, with 17 bases lying between them. The CDR3 consists of 14 residues. The CDR3 DNA reads TGTGCCAGCAAGCCCCTGAGAGCCTCGGAAAAACTGTTTTTT. Translation gives CASKPLRASEKLFF. Full variable domain (outside the CDR3, taken from reference TRBV2 and TRBJ1-4): EPEVTQTPSHQVTQMGQEVILRCVPISNHLYFYWYRQILGQKVEFLVSFYNNEISEKSEIFDDQFSVERPDGSNFTLKIRSTKLEDSAMYFCASKPLRASEKLFFGSGTQLSVL.

The rearrangement uses TRBV6-5 and TRBJ1-2, with TRBD1 identical over 7 bases. Germline trimming cut 6 bases from V and 6 bases from J; bases unmatched to any gene: 10. There are 14 residues in the CDR3. CDR1 is MNHEY and CDR2 is SVGAGI in the germline V gene. CDR3 nucleotides: TGTGCCAGCAGACCTGGGACAGTTTCTCATGGCTACACCTTC. Translation: CASRPGTVSHGYTF.

This chain uses TRBV25-1 with TRBJ1-2; 7 bases align to TRBD1. V lost 6 bases and J lost 3; bases outside the gene matches: 7. This CDR3 spans 14 amino acids. CDR1 and CDR2 (germline): MGHDK, SYGVNS. The CDR3 nucleotides read TGTGCCAGCAGAGAGCAGGGGGGCGACTATGGCTACACCTTC. The encoded protein is CASREQGGDYGYTF.

This clone came up a few times. This chain links TRBV28 with TRBJ2-3; D may be TRBD1 (5 bases). Looked up from germline, CDR1 is MDHEN and CDR2 is SYDVKM. V dropped 4 bases and J dropped 6 bases, with 14 bases sitting between them. The CDR3 is 14 residues long. CDR3 coding DNA: TGTGCCAGCAGTTACGGGCGCCCAGGGGATACGCAGTATTTT. Translating it yields CASSYGRPGDTQYF. Supplemented by reference TRBV28 and TRBJ2-3, the full variable domain reads DVKVTQSSRYLVKRTGEKVFLECVQDMDHENMFWYRQDPGLGLRLIYFSYDVKMKEKGDIPEGYSVSREKKERFSLILESASTNQTSMYLCASSYGRPGDTQYFGPGTRLTVL.

The chain is built from TRBV5-5 and TRBJ2-3; 7 bases line up with TRBD2. This CDR3 is built from 15 residues. Germline assignment: CDR1 SGHKS and CDR2 YYEKEE (reference sequence). V gave up 1 base and J gave up 4 bases; unmatched junction bases: 6. CDR3 residues: CASSLLGLEADTQYF. For the CDR3, the DNA is TGTGCCAGCAGCTTGCTAGGACTAGAGGCAGATACGCAGTATTTT.

This clone turned up a few times. The chain joins TRBV5-1 to TRBJ1-1; D possibly corresponds to TRBD1 (6 bases). Trimming shortened V by 4 bases and J by 4 bases, and 20 bases separated the two germline ends. This CDR3 is 16 amino acids long. Germline V gene data show CDR1 as SGHRS and CDR2 as YFSETQ. The CDR3 region is CASSMDSGGAGTEAFF. The CDR3 bases are TGCGCCAGCAGCATGGACAGCGGGGGCGCGGGCACTGAAGCTTTCTTT.

This chain's CDR3 is CASSFGVGETQYF. As DNA, the CDR3 is TGTGCCAGCAGTTTCGGGGTGGGTGAGACCCAGTACTTC. This chain connects TRBV27 to TRBJ2-5; D is possibly TRBD2 (5 bases). Germline V gives CDR1 MNHEY, CDR2 SMNVEV (reference sequence). This CDR3 comprises 13 residues. V gave up 3 bases and J gave up 5 bases, with 10 bases separating them.

This chain links TRBV19 with TRBJ2-4; the D gene is possibly TRBD2 (6 bases). In germline, CDR1 is LNHDA, CDR2 SQIVND (reference sequence). CDR3 size: 17 residues. V was cut by 0 bases and J by 0 bases, with 12 bases left in between. The CDR3, as DNA: TGTGCCAGTAGTATAGATCGGATGGGGGGAGCCAAAAACATTCAGTACTTC. Translation gives CASSIDRMGGAKNIQYF.

The chain links TRBV30 to TRBJ1-4, with a weak D call TRBD1 (5 bases). The CDR3 is made up of 14 amino acids. The V gene's germline CDR1 is GTSNPN and CDR2 SVGIG (reference sequence). Between the trimmed V and J ends, which lost 1 base and 8 bases, there was a span of 14 bases. The CDR3 is CAWSAGTAVEKLFF. For the CDR3, the DNA is TGTGCCTGGAGTGCCGGGACTGCGGTGGAAAAACTGTTTTTT.

This chain links TRBV27 with TRBJ1-2, with 8 nucleotides matching TRBD1. The CDR3 covers 14 residues. The junction had 3 bases not matched to a gene; V was cut back by 2 bases and J by 4 bases. The germline V gene encodes CDR1 MNHEY and CDR2 SMNVEV (reference sequence). This CDR3 reads CASSLTGGSYGYTF. CDR3 DNA: TGTGCCAGCAGTTTAACAGGGGGATCCTATGGCTACACCTTC.

This chain uses TRBV5-4 with TRBJ2-7; 7 nucleotides align to TRBD1. The CDR3 runs 12 residues. V was clipped by 3 bases and J by 6 bases; unmatched bases: 3. The germline gives CDR1 SGHNT, CDR2 YYREEE (reference sequence). CDR3 loop: CASSWTGAEQYF. The CDR3 region has the DNA TGTGCCAGCAGCTGGACAGGCGCCGAGCAGTACTTC.

The gene calls are TRBV10-1 and TRBJ1-2; no clear D. The CDR3 runs to 13 residues. The V and J ends lost 0 bases and 3 bases respectively, with 5 bases between them. In germline, CDR1 is WNHNN, CDR2 SYGVQD (reference sequence). The CDR3 DNA follows: TGCGCCAGCAGTGAGTCGAGCGACTATGGCTACACCTTC. The encoded protein is CASSESSDYGYTF.

The rearrangement links TRBV6-1 to TRBJ2-1; 9 positions match TRBD2. This CDR3 is built from 15 residues. The germline CDR1 and CDR2 sequences are MNHNS and SASEGT. Unmatched junction bases numbered 8, after V lost 4 bases and J lost 7 bases. This chain's CDR3 is CASSVAGARSNEQFF. The CDR3 coding sequence is TGTGCCAGCAGTGTAGCGGGGGCCCGTTCAAATGAGCAGTTCTTC.

This clone was seen just once. The rearrangement uses TRBV24-1 and TRBJ2-1, with 13 bases matching TRBD2. The CDR3 runs to 17 residues. V gave up 9 bases and J gave up 8 bases; unmatched junction bases: 15. CDR1 and CDR2 (germline): KGHDR, SFDVKD. CDR3 sequence reads: CATRGAPGLAGRDEQFF. The CDR3 DNA reads as TGTGCCACCCGAGGGGCACCGGGACTAGCGGGGCGGGATGAGCAGTTCTTC.

V gene TRBV6-5 combines with J gene TRBJ2-5, with 7 bases identical to TRBD1. The CDR3 covers 15 residues. From germline, CDR1 is MNHEY and CDR2 SVGAGI. V lost 6 bases, J lost 1 base, and 8 bases stayed unmatched. The CDR3 reads CASRRRDSLQETQYF. The CDR3 DNA is TGTGCCAGCAGGCGCCGGGACAGCCTCCAAGAGACCCAGTACTTC.

This sequence joins TRBV5-1 and TRBJ1-1; 8 bases align to TRBD1. Germline-derived CDR1 and CDR2 are SGHRS and YFSETQ. J lost 1 base, V lost 0 bases, and 5 bases had no gene match. This CDR3 is built from 16 residues. The CDR3 sequence is CASSLAAGGGNTEAFF. In DNA, the CDR3 is TGCGCCAGCAGCTTGGCAGCAGGGGGCGGGAACACTGAAGCTTTCTTT.

V is TRBV5-1 and J is TRBJ1-1; possibly TRBD1 for D (6 bases). Trimming cost V 2 bases and J 2 bases, with 13 bases left between them. The CDR3 runs 15 residues. Germline V CDR1 and CDR2: SGHRS, YFSETQ. The CDR3 DNA reads as TGCGCCAGCAGCTTCAGGGGCACAACCAACACTGAAGCTTTCTTT. Translating gives CASSFRGTTNTEAFF.

This sequence joins TRBV10-3 and TRBJ2-1; 8 bases are shared with TRBD2. J gave up 7 bases and V 4 bases, and 9 bases lay outside the gene matches. Germline V gene sequence: CDR1 ENHRY, CDR2 SYGVKD. CDR3 length: 15 residues. Written as DNA, the CDR3 is TGTGCCATCAGTGCACGGGGGGGCCTGTCAAATGAGCAGTTCTTC. It yields the protein CAISARGGLSNEQFF.

V and J are TRBV3-1 (or the pseudogene TRBV3-2) and TRBJ2-2, with D tentatively TRBD1 (5 bases). V was shortened by 4 bases and J by 8 bases, with 11 bases between the two germline ends. Germline lookup yields CDR1 LGHDT and CDR2 YNNKEL (reference sequence). The CDR3 totals 13 residues. The DNA for the CDR3 is TGTGCCAGCAGCCTCGGACATCTTGGGGAGCTGTTTTTT. This gives the protein CASSLGHLGELFF.

This chain connects TRBV11-2 to TRBJ2-3; no firm D call. Trimming removed 7 bases at V and 1 base at J, with 18 bases between. The CDR3 has 16 amino acids. Germline V gene data show CDR1 as SGHAT and CDR2 as FQNNGV. The CDR3 sequence: CASTSRPGTRTDTQYF. The DNA for the CDR3 is TGTGCCAGCACCTCGAGGCCTGGAACTCGCACAGATACGCAGTATTTT.

This clone was recorded once. The rearrangement links TRBV27 to TRBJ2-5, with TRBD2 matching over 12 bases. The CDR3 has 16 residues. The germline V gene has CDR1 MNHEY and CDR2 SMNVEV (reference sequence). V was clipped by 6 bases and J by 5 bases; unmatched bases: 10. CDR3: CASSPGLAGSRETQYF. The DNA of the CDR3 is TGTGCCAGCAGCCCAGGACTAGCGGGGTCCCGGGAGACCCAGTACTTC.

J is TRBJ1-5 and V is TRBV19, with a weak D call TRBD1 (5 bases). Germline loops: CDR1 LNHDA, CDR2 SQIVND (reference sequence). CDR3 length equals 15 residues. V lost 4 bases and J lost 0, with 10 bases in between. For the CDR3, the DNA is TGTGCCAGTAGTAGGACACATTATAGCAATCAGCCCCAGCATTTT. Protein sequence: CASSRTHYSNQPQHF.

The genes are TRBV11-2 and TRBJ1-1; TRBD1 agrees at 11 bases. With 6 bases clipped from V and 5 bases from J, the junction kept 5 bases outside the gene matches. CDR3 length: 14 residues. Germline assignment: CDR1 SGHAT and CDR2 FQNNGV. Written as DNA, the CDR3 is TGTGCCAGCAGGAGGACAGGGGGCGGGACTGAAGCTTTCTTT. This gives the protein CASRRTGGGTEAFF.

This sequence joins TRBV7-9 and TRBJ1-1, with a tentative D call TRBD1 (6 bases). CDR1 SEHNR and CDR2 FQNEAQ come from the germline V gene (reference sequence). V dropped 5 bases and J dropped 5 bases, with 15 bases sitting between them. This CDR3 has 14 amino acids. The CDR3 DNA reads as TGTGCCAGCAGCCCATCAGGGGTCGGGACTGAAGCTTTCTTT. Translated, it gives CASSPSGVGTEAFF.

This chain uses TRBV11-2 with TRBJ2-3, with a tentative D call TRBD2 (7 bases). The ends were cut back, 1 base at V and 2 bases at J, with 13 bases in the middle. This CDR3 has 16 amino acids. The germline V gene encodes CDR1 SGHAT and CDR2 FQNNGV. Written as DNA, the CDR3 is TGTGCCAGCAGCTTAGGTCGGGGGGCCACCACAGATACGCAGTATTTT. This sequence encodes CASSLGRGATTDTQYF.